The 4 T cell receptor beta chains below all came from one sample that was sequenced in a study of OX40 agonist ivuxolimab in advanced cancers. The receptor library was made with the immunoSEQ multiplex PCR assay. TCRdb carries this immuneACCESS record with in-frame sequences only. Its versions omit some clonotypes, under half of them owing to an unresolved V gene in the studies checked, with the rest unexplained. This sample gives 26,000 or so clones in total; 76% of them show up just once. In total, the top ten clones hold roughly 14% of the sample. Sequences were derived from CD4+ or CD8+ T cells sorted from blood, sampled in a trial of the OX40 agonist ivuxolimab. The origin of the receptors is an adult with an advanced solid tumor such as melanoma, head and neck, liver or kidney cancer.

This rearrangement joins TRBV19 to TRBJ1-5, with D possibly matching TRBD1 (5 bases). The germline CDR1 and CDR2 sequences are LNHDA and SQIVND (reference sequence). Trimming left V 0 bases short and J 1 base short, with 7 bases between. This CDR3 comprises 15 residues. Written as DNA, the CDR3 is TGTGCCAGTAGTATAGAGGGGGAAAGCAATCAGCCCCAGCATTTT. Translating it yields CASSIEGESNQPQHF.

The V gene is TRBV2, the J gene TRBJ1-6; D might be TRBD1 (5 bases). V lost 7 bases, J lost 9 bases, and 10 bases lay in between. Germline V lookup: CDR1 SNHLY, CDR2 FYNNEI. This CDR3 region has 12 residues. The CDR3 sequence is CASNEGVSPLHF. For the CDR3, the DNA is TGTGCCAGCAACGAAGGGGTTTCACCCCTCCACTTT.

The J gene is TRBJ1-1, the V gene TRBV2, with D possibly TRBD1 on 6 matching bases. The ends were cut back, 3 bases at V and 1 base at J, with 18 bases in the middle. Germline loops: CDR1 SNHLY, CDR2 FYNNEI. The CDR3 has 17 residues. CDR3 amino acids: CASSDARGRDWNTEAFF. The CDR3 nucleotides are TGTGCCAGCAGTGACGCCAGGGGCCGGGACTGGAACACTGAAGCTTTCTTT. Full variable domain (outside the CDR3, taken from reference TRBV2 and TRBJ1-1): EPEVTQTPSHQVTQMGQEVILRCVPISNHLYFYWYRQILGQKVEFLVSFYNNEISEKSEIFDDQFSVERPDGSNFTLKIRSTKLEDSAMYFCASSDARGRDWNTEAFFGQGTRLTVV.

V and J are TRBV6-5 and TRBJ1-2; D remains unclear. CDR1 is MNHEY and CDR2 is SVGAGI in the germline V gene. This CDR3 has 12 residues. Trimming pared 5 bases from V and 8 bases from J, leaving 12 bases between. In nucleotides, the CDR3 is TGTGCCAGCAGTGACACATTGTGGGGCTACACCTTC. This gives the protein CASSDTLWGYTF.